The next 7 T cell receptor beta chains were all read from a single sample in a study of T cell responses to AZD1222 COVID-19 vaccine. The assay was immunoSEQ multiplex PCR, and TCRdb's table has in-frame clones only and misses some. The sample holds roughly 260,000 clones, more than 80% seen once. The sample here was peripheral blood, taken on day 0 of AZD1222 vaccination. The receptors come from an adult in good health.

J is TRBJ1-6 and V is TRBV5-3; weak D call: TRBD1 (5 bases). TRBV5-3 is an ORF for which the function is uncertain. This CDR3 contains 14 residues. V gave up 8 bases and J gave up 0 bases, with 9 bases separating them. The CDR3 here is CASSGSSYNSPLHF. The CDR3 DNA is TGTGCCAGCTCAGGGAGCTCCTATAATTCACCCCTCCACTTT.

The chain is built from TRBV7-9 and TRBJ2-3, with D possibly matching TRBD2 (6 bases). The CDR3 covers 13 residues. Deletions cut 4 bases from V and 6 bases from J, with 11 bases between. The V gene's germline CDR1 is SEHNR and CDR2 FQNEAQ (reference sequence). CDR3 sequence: CASSYSGGDTQYF. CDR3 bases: TGTGCCAGCAGCTATAGTGGAGGGGATACGCAGTATTTT.

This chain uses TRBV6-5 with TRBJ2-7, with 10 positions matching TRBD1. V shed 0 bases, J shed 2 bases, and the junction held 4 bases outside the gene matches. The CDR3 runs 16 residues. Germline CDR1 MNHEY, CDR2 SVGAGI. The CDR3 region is CASSYSGTGAPYEQYF. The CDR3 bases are TGTGCCAGCAGTTACTCGGGGACAGGGGCTCCCTACGAGCAGTACTTC.

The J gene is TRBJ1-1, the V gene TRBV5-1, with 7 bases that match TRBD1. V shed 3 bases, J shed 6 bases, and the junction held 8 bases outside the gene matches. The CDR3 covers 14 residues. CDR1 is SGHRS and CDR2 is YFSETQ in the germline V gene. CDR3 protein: CASSSTGAEAEAFF. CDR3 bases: TGCGCCAGCAGCTCCACAGGGGCTGAGGCTGAAGCTTTCTTT.

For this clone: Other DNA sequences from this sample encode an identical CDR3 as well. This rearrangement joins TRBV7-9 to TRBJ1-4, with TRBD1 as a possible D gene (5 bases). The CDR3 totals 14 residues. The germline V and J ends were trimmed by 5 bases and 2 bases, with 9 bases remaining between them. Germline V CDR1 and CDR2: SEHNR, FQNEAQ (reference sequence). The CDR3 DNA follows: TGTGCCAGCAGCCTACGACAGACTAATGAAAAACTGTTTTTT. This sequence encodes CASSLRQTNEKLFF.

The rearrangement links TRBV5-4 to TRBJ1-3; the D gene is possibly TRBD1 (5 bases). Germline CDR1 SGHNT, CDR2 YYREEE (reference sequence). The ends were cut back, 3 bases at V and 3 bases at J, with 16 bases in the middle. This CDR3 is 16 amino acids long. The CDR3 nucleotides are TGTGCCAGCAGCTCAACGGGACCCTCACTTGGAAACACCATATATTTT. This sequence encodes CASSSTGPSLGNTIYF.

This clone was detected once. The CDR3 region is CASSRSTGTYEQYF. The CDR3 DNA sequence: TGTGCCAGCAGCCGCTCGACAGGGACCTACGAGCAGTACTTC. The rearrangement links TRBV6-2 or TRBV6-3 to TRBJ2-7; 7 nucleotides line up with TRBD1. V lost 6 bases, J lost 2 bases, and 7 bases stayed unmatched. CDR3 length equals 14 residues. Germline assignment: CDR1 MNHEY and CDR2 SVGEGT.